A selection of T cell receptor beta chains follows, all from one sample in a study of siplizumab effects on memory and regulatory T cells. Data came from immunoSEQ multiplex PCR; TCRdb stores just in-frame clones and leaves some out. The sample carries 75,000 to 100,000 clones, roughly 94% recorded once. Sequences were obtained from non-Treg CD4+ T cells sorted from blood. The receptors stem from a human donor in good health. Each CDR3 is given with its conserved first and last residue. The order of the fields is D gene, V gene, J gene, CDR3 protein, CDR3 DNA. A D gene is named only where the DNA matches it firmly.

D gene: NA
V gene: TRBV7-2
J gene: TRBJ2-5
CDR3 protein: CASSYTFPKETQYF
CDR3 DNA: TGTGCCAGCAGCTATACCTTCCCCAAAGAGACCCAGTACTTC

D gene: TRBD2
V gene: TRBV9
J gene: TRBJ2-1
CDR3 protein: CASSAQTSGNINEQFF
CDR3 DNA: TGTGCCAGCAGCGCACAAACTAGCGGAAACATCAACGAGCAGTTCTTC

D gene: NA
V gene: TRBV4-1
J gene: TRBJ2-2
CDR3 protein: CASSRWIEGELFF
CDR3 DNA: TGCGCCAGCAGCCGATGGATAGAGGGGGAGCTGTTTTTT

D gene: NA
V gene: TRBV10-3
J gene: TRBJ1-3
CDR3 protein: CAISESTSGNTIYF
CDR3 DNA: TGTGCCATCAGTGAGTCGACCTCTGGAAACACCATATATTTT

D gene: TRBD1
V gene: TRBV5-1
J gene: TRBJ2-2
CDR3 protein: CASSPGQGATGELFF
CDR3 DNA: TGCGCCAGCAGCCCCGGACAGGGGGCCACCGGGGAGCTGTTTTTT

D gene: NA
V gene: TRBV28
J gene: TRBJ1-5
CDR3 protein: CASGSGNQPQHF
CDR3 DNA: TGTGCCAGCGGAAGCGGGAATCAGCCCCAGCATTTT

D gene: TRBD1
V gene: TRBV10-1
J gene: TRBJ1-1
CDR3 protein: CASSKGQGIFTEAFF
CDR3 DNA: TGCGCCAGCAGTAAAGGACAGGGAATTTTCACTGAAGCTTTCTTT

D gene: TRBD1
V gene: TRBV10-3
J gene: TRBJ2-7
CDR3 protein: CAISPGQGGYEQYF
CDR3 DNA: TGTGCCATCAGTCCAGGACAGGGTGGTTACGAGCAGTACTTC

D gene: NA
V gene: TRBV7-6
J gene: TRBJ2-3
CDR3 protein: CASSLDPMLTGTDTQYF
CDR3 DNA: TGTGCCAGCAGCTTAGATCCGATGTTGACCGGCACAGATACGCAGTATTTT

D gene: NA
V gene: TRBV28
J gene: TRBJ1-1
CDR3 protein: CASSTSPFGAFF
CDR3 DNA: TGTGCCAGCAGTACCTCTCCGTTCGGGGCTTTCTTT